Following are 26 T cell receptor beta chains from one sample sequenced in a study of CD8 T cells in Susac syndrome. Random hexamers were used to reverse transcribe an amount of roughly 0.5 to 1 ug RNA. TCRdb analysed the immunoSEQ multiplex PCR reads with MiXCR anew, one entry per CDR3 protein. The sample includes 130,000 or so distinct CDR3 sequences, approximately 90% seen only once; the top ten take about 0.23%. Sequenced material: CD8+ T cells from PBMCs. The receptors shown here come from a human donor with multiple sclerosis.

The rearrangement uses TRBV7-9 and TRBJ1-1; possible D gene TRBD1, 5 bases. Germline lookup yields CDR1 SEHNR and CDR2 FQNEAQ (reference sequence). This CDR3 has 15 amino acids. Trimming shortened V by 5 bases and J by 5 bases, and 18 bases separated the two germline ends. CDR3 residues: CASSSSAGGKTEAFF. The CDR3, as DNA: TGTGCCAGCAGCAGTTCGGCGGGGGGAAAGACTGAAGCTTTCTTT.

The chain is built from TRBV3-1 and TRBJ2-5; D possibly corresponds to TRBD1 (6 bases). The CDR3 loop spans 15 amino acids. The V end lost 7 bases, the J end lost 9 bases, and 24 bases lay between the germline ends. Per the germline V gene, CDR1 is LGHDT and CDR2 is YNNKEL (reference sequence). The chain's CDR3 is CASIQGRKTGMAQYF. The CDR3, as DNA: TGTGCCAGCATACAAGGACGGAAGACAGGTATGGCCCAGTACTTC.

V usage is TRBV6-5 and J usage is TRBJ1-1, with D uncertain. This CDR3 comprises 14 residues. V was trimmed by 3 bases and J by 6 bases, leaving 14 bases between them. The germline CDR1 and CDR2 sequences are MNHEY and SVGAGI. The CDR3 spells CASSYGNAEAEAFF. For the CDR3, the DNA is TGTGCCAGCAGTTATGGAAATGCCGAAGCTGAAGCTTTCTTT.

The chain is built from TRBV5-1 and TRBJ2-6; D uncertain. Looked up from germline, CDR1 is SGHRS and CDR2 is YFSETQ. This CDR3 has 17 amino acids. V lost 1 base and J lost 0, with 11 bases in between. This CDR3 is CASSLQHPFSGANVLTF. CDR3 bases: TGCGCCAGCAGCTTGCAGCATCCGTTCTCTGGGGCCAACGTCCTGACTTTC.

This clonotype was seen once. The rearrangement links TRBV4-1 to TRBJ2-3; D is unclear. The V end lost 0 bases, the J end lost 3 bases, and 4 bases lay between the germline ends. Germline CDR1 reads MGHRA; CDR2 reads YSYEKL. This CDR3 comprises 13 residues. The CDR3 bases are TGCGCCAGCAGCCAAGACGCAACAGATACGCAGTATTTT. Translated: CASSQDATDTQYF.

The DNA for the CDR3 is TGTGCCACCTGTTGTGAAGCTCCATACAATGAGCAGTTCTTC. Translating gives CATCCEAPYNEQFF. V gene TRBV24-1 combines with J gene TRBJ2-1; unclear D gene. Trimming left V 9 bases short and J 4 bases short, with 15 bases between. Germline CDR1 and CDR2: KGHDR and SFDVKD. This CDR3 has 14 residues.

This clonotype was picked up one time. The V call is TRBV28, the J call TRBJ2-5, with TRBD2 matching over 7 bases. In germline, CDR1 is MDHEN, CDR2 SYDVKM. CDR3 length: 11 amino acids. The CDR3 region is CAGEASGTQYF. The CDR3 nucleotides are TGTGCAGGCGAGGCTAGCGGGACCCAGTACTTC.

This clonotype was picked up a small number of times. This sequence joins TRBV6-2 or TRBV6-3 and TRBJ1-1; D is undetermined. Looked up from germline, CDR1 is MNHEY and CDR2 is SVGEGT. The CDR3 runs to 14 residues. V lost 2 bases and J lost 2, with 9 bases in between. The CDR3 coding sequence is TGTGCCAGCAGTTACGTGAGGAGCAACACTGAAGCTTTCTTT. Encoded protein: CASSYVRSNTEAFF.

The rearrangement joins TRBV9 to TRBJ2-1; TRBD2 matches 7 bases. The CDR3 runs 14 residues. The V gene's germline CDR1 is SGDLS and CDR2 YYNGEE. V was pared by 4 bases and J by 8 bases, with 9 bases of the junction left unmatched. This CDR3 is CASSSYGEGYEQFF. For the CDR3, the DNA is TGTGCCAGCAGCTCGTATGGGGAGGGTTATGAGCAGTTCTTC.

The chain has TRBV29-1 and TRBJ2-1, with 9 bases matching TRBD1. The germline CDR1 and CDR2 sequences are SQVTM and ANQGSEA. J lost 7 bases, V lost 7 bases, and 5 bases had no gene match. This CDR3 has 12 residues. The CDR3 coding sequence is TGCAGCGGTTCCGGGACAGGGAATGAGCAGTTCTTC. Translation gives CSGSGTGNEQFF.

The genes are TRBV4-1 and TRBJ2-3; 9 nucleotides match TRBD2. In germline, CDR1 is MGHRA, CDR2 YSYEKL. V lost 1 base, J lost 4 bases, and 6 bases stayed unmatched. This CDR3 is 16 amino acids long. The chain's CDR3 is CASSQGPSGTPDTQYF. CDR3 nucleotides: TGCGCCAGCAGCCAAGGGCCTAGCGGGACCCCAGATACGCAGTATTTT.

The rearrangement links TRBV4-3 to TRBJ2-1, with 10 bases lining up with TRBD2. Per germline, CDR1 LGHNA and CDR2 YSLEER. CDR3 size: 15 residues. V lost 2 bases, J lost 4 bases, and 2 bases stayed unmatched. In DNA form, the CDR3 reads TGCGCCAGCAGCCAACTAGCGGGAGAATACAATGAGCAGTTCTTC. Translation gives CASSQLAGEYNEQFF.

CDR3 sequence (DNA): TGTGCCAGCAGCTTAGGGGGACCGAGGGATGGCTACACCTTC. It codes for CASSLGGPRDGYTF. The chain couples TRBV13 to TRBJ1-2; D perhaps matches TRBD1 (5 bases). The CDR3 length is 14 residues. V gave up 0 bases and J gave up 6 bases, with 11 bases separating them. Germline V gives CDR1 PRHDT, CDR2 FYEKMQ (reference sequence). Complete variable domain (other parts from reference TRBV13 and TRBJ1-2): AAGVIQSPRHLIKEKRETATLKCYPIPRHDTVYWYQQGPGQDPQFLISFYEKMQSDKGSIPDRFSAQQFSDYHSELNMSSLELGDSALYFCASSLGGPRDGYTFGSGTRLTVV.

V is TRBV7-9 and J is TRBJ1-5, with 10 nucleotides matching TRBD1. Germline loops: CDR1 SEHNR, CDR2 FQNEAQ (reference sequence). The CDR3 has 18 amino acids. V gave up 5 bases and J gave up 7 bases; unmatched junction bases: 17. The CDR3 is CASSARPGTGEDEQPQHF. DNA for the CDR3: TGTGCCAGCAGCGCCCGCCCTGGGACAGGGGAAGATGAACAGCCCCAGCATTTT.

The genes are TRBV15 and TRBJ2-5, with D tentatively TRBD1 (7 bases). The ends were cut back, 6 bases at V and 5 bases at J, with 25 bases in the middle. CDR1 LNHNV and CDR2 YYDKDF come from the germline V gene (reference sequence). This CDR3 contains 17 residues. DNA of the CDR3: TGTGCCACCAGTTCGGGAATCAGCGGAGGGGGCCAGGAGACCCAGTACTTC. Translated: CATSSGISGGGQETQYF.

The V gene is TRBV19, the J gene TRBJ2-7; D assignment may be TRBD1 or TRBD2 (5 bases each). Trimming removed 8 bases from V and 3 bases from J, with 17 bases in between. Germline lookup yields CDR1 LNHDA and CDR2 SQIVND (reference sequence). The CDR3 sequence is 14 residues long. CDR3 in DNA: TGTGCCAGTGGTCCGGGGACGGTGCTCTACGAGCAGTACTTC. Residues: CASGPGTVLYEQYF.

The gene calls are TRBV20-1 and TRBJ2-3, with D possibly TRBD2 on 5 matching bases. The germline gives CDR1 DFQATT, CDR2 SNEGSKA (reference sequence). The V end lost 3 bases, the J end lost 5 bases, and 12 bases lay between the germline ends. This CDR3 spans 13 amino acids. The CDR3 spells CSASSRERDTQYF. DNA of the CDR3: TGCAGTGCTAGCTCTCGGGAACGAGATACGCAGTATTTT.

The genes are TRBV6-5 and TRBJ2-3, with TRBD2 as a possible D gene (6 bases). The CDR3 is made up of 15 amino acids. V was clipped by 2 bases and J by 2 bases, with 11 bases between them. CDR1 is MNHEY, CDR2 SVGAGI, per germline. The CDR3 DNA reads TGTGCCAGCAGTTACGCGGGACCCTACACAGATACGCAGTATTTT. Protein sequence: CASSYAGPYTDTQYF.

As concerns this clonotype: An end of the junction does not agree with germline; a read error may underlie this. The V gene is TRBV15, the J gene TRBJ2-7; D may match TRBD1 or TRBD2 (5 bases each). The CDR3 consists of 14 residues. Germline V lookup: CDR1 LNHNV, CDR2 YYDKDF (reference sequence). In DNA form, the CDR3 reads TGTGCCACCAGCCGAGAGGGGACCCCTTACGAGCAGTACTTC. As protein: CATSREGTPYEQYF.

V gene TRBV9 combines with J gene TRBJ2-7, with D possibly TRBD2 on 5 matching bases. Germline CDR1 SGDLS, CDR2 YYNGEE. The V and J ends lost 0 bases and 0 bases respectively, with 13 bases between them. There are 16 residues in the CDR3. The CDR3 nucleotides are TGTGCCAGCAGCGTAGCTCCCGGGATCCGCTCCTACGAGCAGTACTTC. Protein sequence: CASSVAPGIRSYEQYF. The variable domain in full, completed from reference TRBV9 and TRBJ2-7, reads DSGVTQTPKHLITATGQRVTLRCSPRSGDLSVYWYQQSLDQGLQFLIQYYNGEERAKGNILERFSAQQFPDLHSELNLSSLELGDSALYFCASSVAPGIRSYEQYFGPGTRLTVT.

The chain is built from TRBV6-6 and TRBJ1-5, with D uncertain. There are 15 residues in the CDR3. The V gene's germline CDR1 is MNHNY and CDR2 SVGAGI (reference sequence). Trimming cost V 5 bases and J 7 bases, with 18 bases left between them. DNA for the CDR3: TGTGCCAGCAGTCAGGTCCCCAGCGGGAGCCAGCCCCAGCATTTT. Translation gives CASSQVPSGSQPQHF.

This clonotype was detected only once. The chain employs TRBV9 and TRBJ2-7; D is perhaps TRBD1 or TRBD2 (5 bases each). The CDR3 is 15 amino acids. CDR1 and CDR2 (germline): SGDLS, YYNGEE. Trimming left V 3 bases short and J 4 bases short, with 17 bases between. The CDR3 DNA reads TGTGCCAGCAGCGAGAGGGACGGCGGTGGGTACGAGCAGTACTTC. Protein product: CASSERDGGGYEQYF.

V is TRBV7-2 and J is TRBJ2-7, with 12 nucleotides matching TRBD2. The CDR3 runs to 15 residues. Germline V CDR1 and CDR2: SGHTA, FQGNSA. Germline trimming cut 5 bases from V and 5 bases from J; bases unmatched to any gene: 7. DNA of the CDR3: TGTGCCAGCAGCACGACTAGCGGGAGTCACAACGAGCAGTACTTC. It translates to CASSTTSGSHNEQYF.

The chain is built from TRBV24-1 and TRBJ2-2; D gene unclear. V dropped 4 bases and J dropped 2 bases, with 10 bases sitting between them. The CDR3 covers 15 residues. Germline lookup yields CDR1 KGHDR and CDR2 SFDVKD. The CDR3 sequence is CATSDPLDNTGELFF. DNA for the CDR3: TGTGCCACCAGTGACCCGCTGGACAACACCGGGGAGCTGTTTTTT.

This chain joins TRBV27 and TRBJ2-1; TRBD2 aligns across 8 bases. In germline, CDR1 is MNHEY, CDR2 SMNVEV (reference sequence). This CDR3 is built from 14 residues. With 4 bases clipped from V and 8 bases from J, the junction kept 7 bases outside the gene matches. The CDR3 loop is CASSSGTRFDEQFF. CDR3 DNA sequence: TGTGCCAGCAGTTCGGGGACTAGATTCGATGAGCAGTTCTTC.

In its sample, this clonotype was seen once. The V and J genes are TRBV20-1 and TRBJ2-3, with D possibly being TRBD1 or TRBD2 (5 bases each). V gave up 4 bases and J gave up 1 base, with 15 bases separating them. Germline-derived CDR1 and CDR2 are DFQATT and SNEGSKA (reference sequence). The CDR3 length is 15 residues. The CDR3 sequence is CSATEGIGGTDTQYF. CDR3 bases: TGCAGTGCTACCGAGGGGATCGGGGGCACAGATACGCAGTATTTT.